A selection of T cell receptor beta chains follows, all from one sample in a study of early T cells in non-severe SARS-CoV-2 infection. TCRdb itself ran the 5' RACE reads through MiXCR, one entry per CDR3 protein. The sample records about 80,000 distinct CDR3 sequences, more than 10% being singletons. Sequenced material: whole blood. The receptors derive from an adult who was a healthcare worker with PCR-confirmed SARS-CoV-2 infection or an uninfected control (not recorded which). Each CDR3 is given with its conserved first and last residue. Size is stated for part of the rows, as once, few or many counts, or as a class when the clone is expanded.

CASSYSSGSSEAFF	TRBV6-5	many	TRBJ1-1
CASSSHPEQYF	TRBV28	few	TRBJ2-7
CSARPPGSGSPNEQFF	TRBV20-1	many	TRBJ2-1
CASSADGGAVRQYF	TRBV6-4	few	TRBJ2-3
CSASPAGDSTDTQYF	TRBV20-1	-	TRBJ2-3
CSVEGEHRDYYGYTF	TRBV29-1	few	TRBJ1-2
CSVDQGYNEQFF	TRBV29-1	few	TRBJ2-1
CASSVDPERVAQYF	TRBV12-3/TRBV12-4	few	TRBJ2-5
CSGNAASTDTQYF	TRBV20-1	few	TRBJ2-3
CSAREPLAGDYYEQYF	TRBV20-1	-	TRBJ2-7
CSVTTPGRVDEQFF	TRBV29-1	many	TRBJ2-1
CSVEGLAGETQYF	TRBV29-1	few	TRBJ2-5
CAISARGPSSGANVLTF	TRBV10-3	many	TRBJ2-6
CASSLDAANTIYF	TRBV7-8	many	TRBJ1-3
CSARDPGTYNEQFF	TRBV20-1	few	TRBJ2-1
CASSPPGAGGLNTGELFF	TRBV12-3/TRBV12-4	medium-sized	TRBJ2-2
CASGFVSTDTQYF	TRBV27	-	TRBJ2-3
CASSPEAGVSNEQFF	TRBV7-2	few	TRBJ2-1
CASTGPRGNEQFF	TRBV28	many	TRBJ2-1
CASSLAGGRDTDTQYF	TRBV5-1	many	TRBJ2-3
CASSYTSDNEKLFF	TRBV18	many	TRBJ1-4
CASSREGGSTDTQYF	TRBV7-2	once	TRBJ2-3
CASTPSLGDTSTDTQYF	TRBV27	many	TRBJ2-3
CASSPWTGEHQPQHF	TRBV27	few	TRBJ1-5
CASSPGGWTEAFF	TRBV12-3/TRBV12-4	-	TRBJ1-1
CSASPTAVNTEAFF	TRBV20-1	many	TRBJ1-1
CSTTGELDTGELFF	TRBV29-1	-	TRBJ2-2
CATSPGTSGYNEQFF	TRBV15	-	TRBJ2-1
CASSPGVVRQPQHF	TRBV12-3/TRBV12-4	many	TRBJ1-5
CAIRVPVAEKSGNTIYF	TRBV10-3	many	TRBJ1-3